The T cell receptor (beta chain) described here comes from a study of shared clonotypes between healthy human individuals. The donor cohort consisted entirely of Caucasian adults residing in Nashville, Tennessee. The germline V gene encodes CDR1 MNHEY and CDR2 SMNVEV (reference sequence). With 8 bases removed from V and 4 bases from J, the gap between germline ends came to 12 bases. CDR3 length equals 13 residues. Findings of the study overall: Rarefaction analysis demonstrated incomplete sorted-subset sequencing notwithstanding large depth. Only a few donors were included, so the genetic and exposure-history diversity represented was limited.

As concerns this clone: Its target is not known.

Sequencing used immunoSEQ multiplex PCR; TCRdb keeps in-frame clones, though not all of them. The sample includes about 2.4 million clones, 93% of them seen just once. The TCR sequence derives from a man between 18 and 29 years old in good health. Some clones in this sample may be carry-over from other donors' samples. This chain links TRBV27 with TRBJ1-3; D possibly corresponds to TRBD1 (6 bases). The material sequenced was naive CD4+ T cells from PBMCs. Subset specified: CD45RA+ positively selected. The CDR3 bases are TGTGCCAGCGGAGCTAGGGGGGGAAACACCATATATTTT. Translating it yields CASGARGGNTIYF.